The clone carrying this TCR beta chain was picked up a small number of times. Its antigen is not identified. The CDR3 runs 15 residues. Germline trimming cut 0 bases from V and 2 bases from J; bases unmatched to any gene: 7. Germline V gene data show CDR1 as GTSNPN and CDR2 as SVGIG (reference sequence). Each CDR3 protein gets one entry after TCRdb re-called the RT-PCR reads with MiXCR. This sample yields around 750,000 distinct CDR3 sequences, of which approximately 22% are seen a single time; 9.5% to 13% belongs to the top ten. The data belong to a study of response to subunit inactivated influenza vaccine. Study-wide results and limits: The authors offered the suggestion that each seasonal influenza vaccination recruits few new T cells.

The chain links TRBV30 to TRBJ2-7; the match to TRBD2 covers 7 bases. The sequencing used PBMCs from blood, collected about 5 days after vaccination. This TCR was recovered from a man over 45 who received an inactivated influenza vaccine. CDR3 sequence reads: CAWSVFRGVPYEQYF. The CDR3 DNA is TGTGCCTGGAGTGTATTCCGGGGGGTCCCCTACGAGCAGTACTTC.